This T cell receptor beta chain was documented in a study of vaccination effects on CD4 cells after COVID-19. Whole-study context: Of the BNT162b2 and mRNA-1273 vaccines, participants received two doses of one or the other. Samples came from a couple of convalescent patients 16 days and one week before vaccination.

TCRdb's table, derived via immunoSEQ multiplex PCR, lists solely in-frame clones and lacks some. The repertoire consists of around 47,000 clones, with around 75% occurring once and the leading ten covering 25% to 30%. Findings and caveats of the study: Infection-derived and vaccine-derived clones contracted markedly late after vaccination.

In its sample, this clone was seen once. Its specificity is not known. Antigen-specific CD4+ T cells expanded by the ViraFEST assay with viral peptide pools were then sequenced. The authors isolated CD4+ T cells after roughly 10 days of culture. The person had a PCR-confirmed SARS-CoV-2 infection during March to December 2020. Researchers reported culturing 1.5 million to 2 million PBMC in each well, adding roughly 10 IU/ml IL-2 and about 9.5 ug/ml peptides. CDR1 is SNHLY and CDR2 is FYNNEI in the germline V gene. The CDR3 length is 14 residues. V lost 5 bases to trimming and J lost 5 bases; unmatched junction nucleotides: 4.

The TCR comes from a human donor who had a prior SARS-CoV-2 infection. The chain employs TRBV2 and TRBJ1-5; 9 nucleotides match TRBD1. The specimen was CD4+ T cells from PBMCs cultured with a peptide pool, collected before COVID-19 vaccination. In DNA, the CDR3 is TGTGCCAGCAGTAAAGACAGGGGGGATCAGCCCCAGCATTTT. Translating it yields CASSKDRGDQPQHF.